This T cell receptor beta chain was observed in a study of cytotoxic CD8 clonotypes in ibrutinib-treated CLL. Study background: Specimens for response were gathered following a median roughly 13 months of therapy, spanning 6 to 36.

The table came from immunoSEQ multiplex PCR; TCRdb's copy has only in-frame clones and leaves some out. This table has tens of thousands of clones, roughly 50% appearing once. This sequence was found in a human donor with chronic lymphocytic leukemia. The sequenced sample was PBMCs, obtained before ibrutinib treatment.

The CDR3 reads CASSEPTGSRAFF. As DNA, the CDR3 is TGTGCCAGCAGTGAACCTACCGGGAGCCGGGCTTTCTTT. V is TRBV25-1 and J is TRBJ1-1; D unclear. Trimming cost V 2 bases and J 11 bases, with 15 bases left between them. Germline V gene lookup returns CDR1 MGHDK and CDR2 SYGVNS. There are 13 residues in the CDR3.